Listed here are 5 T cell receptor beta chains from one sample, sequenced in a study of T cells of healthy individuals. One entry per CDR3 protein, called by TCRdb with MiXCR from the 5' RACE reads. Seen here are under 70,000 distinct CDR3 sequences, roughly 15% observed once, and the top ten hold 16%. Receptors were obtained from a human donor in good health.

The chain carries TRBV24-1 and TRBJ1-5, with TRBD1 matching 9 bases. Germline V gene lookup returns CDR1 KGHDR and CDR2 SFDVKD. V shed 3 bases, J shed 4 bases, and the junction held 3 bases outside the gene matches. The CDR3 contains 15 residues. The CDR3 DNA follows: TGTGCCACCAGTGATGCGGGACAGGGAAATCAGCCCCAGCATTTT. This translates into CATSDAGQGNQPQHF.

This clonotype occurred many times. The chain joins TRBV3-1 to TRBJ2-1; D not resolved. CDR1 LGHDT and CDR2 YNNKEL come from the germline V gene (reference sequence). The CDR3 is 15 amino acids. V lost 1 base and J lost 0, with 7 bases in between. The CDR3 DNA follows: TGTGCCAGCAGCCAAGGTTTGAGCTCCTACAATGAGCAGTTCTTC. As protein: CASSQGLSSYNEQFF.

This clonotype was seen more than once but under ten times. The CDR3 sequence is CASSPWTLGTEAFF. The CDR3, as DNA: TGTGCCAGCAGCCCATGGACGTTGGGCACTGAAGCTTTCTTT. The gene calls are TRBV9 and TRBJ1-1; D unclear. CDR1 and CDR2 (germline): SGDLS, YYNGEE. Trimming took 4 bases from V and 4 from J, leaving 14 bases between them. This CDR3 contains 14 residues.

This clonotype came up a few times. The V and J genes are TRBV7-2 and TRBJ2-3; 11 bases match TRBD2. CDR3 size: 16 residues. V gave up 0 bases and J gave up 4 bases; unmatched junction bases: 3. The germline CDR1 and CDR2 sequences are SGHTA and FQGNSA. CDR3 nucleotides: TGTGCCAGCAGCTTAGCAGCGGGACTAGCGGCAGATACGCAGTATTTT. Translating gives CASSLAAGLAADTQYF.

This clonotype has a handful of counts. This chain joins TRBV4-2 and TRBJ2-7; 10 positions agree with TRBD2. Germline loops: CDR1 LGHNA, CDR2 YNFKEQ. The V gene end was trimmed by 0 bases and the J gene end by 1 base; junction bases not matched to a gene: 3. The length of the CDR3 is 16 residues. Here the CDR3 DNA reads TGTGCCAGCAGCCAAGAAATACTAGCGGGGTCCTACGAGCAGTACTTC. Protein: CASSQEILAGSYEQYF.